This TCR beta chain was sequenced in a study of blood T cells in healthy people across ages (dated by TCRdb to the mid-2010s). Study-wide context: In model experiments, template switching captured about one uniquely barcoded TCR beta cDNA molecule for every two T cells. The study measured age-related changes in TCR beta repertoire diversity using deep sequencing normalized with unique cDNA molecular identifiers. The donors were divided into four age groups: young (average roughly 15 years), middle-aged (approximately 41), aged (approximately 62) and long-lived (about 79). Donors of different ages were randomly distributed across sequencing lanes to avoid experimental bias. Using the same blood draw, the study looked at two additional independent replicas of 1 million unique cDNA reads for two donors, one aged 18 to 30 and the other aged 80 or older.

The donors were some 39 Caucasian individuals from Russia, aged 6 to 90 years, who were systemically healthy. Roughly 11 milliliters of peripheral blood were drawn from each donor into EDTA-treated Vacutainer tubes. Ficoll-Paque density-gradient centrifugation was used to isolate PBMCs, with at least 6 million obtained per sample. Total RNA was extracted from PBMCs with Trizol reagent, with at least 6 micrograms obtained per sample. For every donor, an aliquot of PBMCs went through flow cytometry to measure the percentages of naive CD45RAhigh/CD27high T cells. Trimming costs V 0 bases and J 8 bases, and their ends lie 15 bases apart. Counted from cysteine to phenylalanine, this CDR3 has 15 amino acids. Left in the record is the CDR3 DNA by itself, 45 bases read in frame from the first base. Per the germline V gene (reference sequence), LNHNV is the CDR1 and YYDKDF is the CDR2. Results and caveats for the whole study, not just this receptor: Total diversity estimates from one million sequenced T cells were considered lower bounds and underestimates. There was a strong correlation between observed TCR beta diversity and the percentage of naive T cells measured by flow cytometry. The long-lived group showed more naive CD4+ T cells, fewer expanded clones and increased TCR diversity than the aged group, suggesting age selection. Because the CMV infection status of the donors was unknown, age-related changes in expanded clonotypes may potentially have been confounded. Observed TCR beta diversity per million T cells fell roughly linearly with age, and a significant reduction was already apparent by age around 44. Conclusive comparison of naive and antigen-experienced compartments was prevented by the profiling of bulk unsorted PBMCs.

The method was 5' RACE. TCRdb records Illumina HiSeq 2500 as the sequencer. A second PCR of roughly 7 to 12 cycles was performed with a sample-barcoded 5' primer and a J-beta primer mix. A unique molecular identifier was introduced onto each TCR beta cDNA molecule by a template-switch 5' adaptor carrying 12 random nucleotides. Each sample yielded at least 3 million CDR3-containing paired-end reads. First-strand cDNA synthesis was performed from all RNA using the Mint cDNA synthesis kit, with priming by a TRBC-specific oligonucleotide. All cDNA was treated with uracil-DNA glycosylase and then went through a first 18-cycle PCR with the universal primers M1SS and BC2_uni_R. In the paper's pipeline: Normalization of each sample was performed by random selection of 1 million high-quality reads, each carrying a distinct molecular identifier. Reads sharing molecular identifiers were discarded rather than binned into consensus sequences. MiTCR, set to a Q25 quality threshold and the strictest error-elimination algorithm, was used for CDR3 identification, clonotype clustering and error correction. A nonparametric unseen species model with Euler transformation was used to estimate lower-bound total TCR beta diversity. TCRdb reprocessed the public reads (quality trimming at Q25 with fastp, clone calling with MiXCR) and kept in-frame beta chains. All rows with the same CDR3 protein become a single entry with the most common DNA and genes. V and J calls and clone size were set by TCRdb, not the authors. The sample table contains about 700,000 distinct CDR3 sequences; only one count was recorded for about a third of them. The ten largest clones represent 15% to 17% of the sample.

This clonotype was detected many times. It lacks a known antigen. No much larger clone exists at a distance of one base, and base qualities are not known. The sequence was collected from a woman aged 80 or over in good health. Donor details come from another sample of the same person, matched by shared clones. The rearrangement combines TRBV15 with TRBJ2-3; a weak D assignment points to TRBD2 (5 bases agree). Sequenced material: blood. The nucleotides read TGTGCCACCAGCAGAGATAGGACTGTGCCAGGTACGCAGTATTTT. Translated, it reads CATSRDRTVPGTQYF.